Listed below are T cell receptor beta chains from one sample, sequenced in a study of CD8 T cells in ankylosing spondylitis. TCRdb redid the calling of the 5' RACE reads with MiXCR, one entry per CDR3 protein. This sample yields about 330,000 distinct CDR3 sequences, of which roughly 8% are seen a single time; approximately 14% belongs to the top ten. The sequencing sample was made of blood, either unsorted or a sorted T cell fraction (not recorded which). The receptors stem from a male donor with ankylosing spondylitis. Each CDR3 is given with its conserved first and last residue. A D gene is named only where the DNA matches it firmly. The listing skips clone size in some rows; elsewhere it reads once, few, many or a size class.

j_call clone_size v_call d_call cdr3_aa cdr3_nt
TRBJ2-7 many TRBV28 . CASSLPGIYEQYF TGTGCCAGCAGTTTACCGGGTATCTACGAGCAGTACTTC
TRBJ2-7 many TRBV27 . CASSLGRYGYEQYF TGTGCCAGCAGTTTAGGGCGGTATGGATACGAGCAGTACTTC
TRBJ2-7 few TRBV6-2/TRBV6-3 . CATRASVPYEQYF TGTGCCACTCGAGCTAGCGTCCCCTACGAGCAGTACTTC
TRBJ2-3 many TRBV5-1 . CASSQEGLTDTQYF TGCGCCAGCAGCCAGGAGGGTTTGACAGATACGCAGTATTTT
TRBJ2-1 . TRBV7-6 . CASSLDRNPYNEQFF TGTGCCAGCAGCTTAGACAGGAACCCCTACAATGAGCAGTTCTTC
TRBJ2-2 many TRBV29-1 TRBD1 CSVLIGGFSTGELFF TGCAGCGTCCTGATAGGGGGCTTTAGCACCGGGGAGCTGTTTTTT
TRBJ1-5 many TRBV21-1 . CASSNQDTDNQPQHF TGTGCCAGCAGCAACCAAGACACTGACAATCAGCCCCAGCATTTT
TRBJ2-3 few TRBV20-1 TRBD2 CSAPSPAGTSTDAQYF TGCAGTGCTCCGTCCCCTGCAGGGACTAGCACAGATGCGCAGTATTTT
TRBJ2-1 . TRBV27 . CASSSRDNFNEQFF TGTGCCAGCAGTTCCCGGGACAATTTTAATGAGCAGTTCTTC
TRBJ2-7 many TRBV12-3/TRBV12-4 TRBD1 CASSFAQGAYEQYF TGTGCCAGCAGTTTTGCGCAGGGGGCATACGAGCAGTACTTC
TRBJ2-1 . TRBV12-3/TRBV12-4 . CASSPEWQGDWQFF TGTGCCAGCAGTCCAGAGTGGCAGGGGGACTGGCAGTTCTTC
TRBJ2-1 many TRBV29-1 . CSVAAGYSNEQFF TGCAGCGTTGCCGCAGGGTATTCCAATGAGCAGTTCTTC